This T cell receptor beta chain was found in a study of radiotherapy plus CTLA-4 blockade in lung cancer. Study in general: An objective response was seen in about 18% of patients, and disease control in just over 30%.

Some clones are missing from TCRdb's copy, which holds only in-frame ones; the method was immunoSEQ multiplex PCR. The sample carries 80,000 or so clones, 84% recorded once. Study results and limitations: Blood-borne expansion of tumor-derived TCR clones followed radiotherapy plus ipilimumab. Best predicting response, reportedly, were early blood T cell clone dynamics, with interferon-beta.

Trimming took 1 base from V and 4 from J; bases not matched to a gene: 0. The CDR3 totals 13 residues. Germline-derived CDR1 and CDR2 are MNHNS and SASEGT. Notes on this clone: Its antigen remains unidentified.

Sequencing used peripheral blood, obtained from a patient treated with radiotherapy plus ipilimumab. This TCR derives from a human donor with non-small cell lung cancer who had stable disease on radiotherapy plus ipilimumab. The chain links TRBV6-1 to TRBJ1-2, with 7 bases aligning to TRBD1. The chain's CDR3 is CASSEDRGYGYTF. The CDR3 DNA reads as TGTGCCAGCAGTGAAGACAGGGGCTATGGCTACACCTTC.